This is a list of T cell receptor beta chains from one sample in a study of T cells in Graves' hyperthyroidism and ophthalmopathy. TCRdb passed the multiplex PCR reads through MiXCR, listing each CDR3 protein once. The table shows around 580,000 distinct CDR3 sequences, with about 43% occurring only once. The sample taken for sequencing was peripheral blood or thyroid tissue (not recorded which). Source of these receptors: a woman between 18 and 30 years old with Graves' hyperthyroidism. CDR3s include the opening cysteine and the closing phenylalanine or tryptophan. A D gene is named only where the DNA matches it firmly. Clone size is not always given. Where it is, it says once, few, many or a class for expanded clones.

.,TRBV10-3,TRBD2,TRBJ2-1,CAIISTSGGINEQFF,TGTGCCATCATCTCGACTAGCGGGGGTATCAATGAGCAGTTCTTC
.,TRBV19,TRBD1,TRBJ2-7,CASRPSTGSSYEQYF,TGTGCCAGTAGGCCCTCGACAGGGAGCTCCTACGAGCAGTACTTC
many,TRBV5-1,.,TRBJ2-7,CASSPGGRVPSEQYF,TGCGCCAGCAGCCCGGGCGGCAGGGTGCCTAGCGAGCAGTACTTC
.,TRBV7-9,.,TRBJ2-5,CASSLDGTDQETQYF,TGTGCCAGCAGCTTAGATGGGACGGATCAAGAGACCCAGTACTTC
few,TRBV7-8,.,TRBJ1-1,CASSLTGTTNTEAFF,TGTGCCAGCAGCCTGACCGGGACGACGAACACTGAAGCTTTCTTT
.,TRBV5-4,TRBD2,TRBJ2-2,CASSSGTSTGELFF,TGCGCCAGCAGCTCCGGGACTAGCACCGGGGAGCTGTTTTTT
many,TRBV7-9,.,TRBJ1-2,CASSPLGRVYGYTF,TGTGCCAGCAGCCCGCTTGGCCGGGTCTATGGCTACACCTTC
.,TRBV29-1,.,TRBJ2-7,CSVRENLSYEQYF,TGCAGCGTTCGGGAGAATCTCTCCTACGAGCAGTACTTC
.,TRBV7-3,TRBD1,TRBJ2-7,CASSAAPGQIYEQYF,TGTGCCAGCAGCGCCGCTCCGGGACAGATCTACGAGCAGTACTTC
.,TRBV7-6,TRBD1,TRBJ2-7,CARPWTGEYEQYF,TGTGCTAGACCTTGGACAGGGGAATACGAGCAGTACTTC
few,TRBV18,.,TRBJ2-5,CASSPARELETQYF,TGTGCCAGCTCACCCGCCAGGGAGCTGGAGACCCAGTACTTC